This T cell receptor beta chain appears in the sequencing data of a study of post-analysis software for immune sequencing data. Findings and caveats of the study: Multiple sclerosis patients showed significantly lower normalized Chao1 diversity than controls did. The authors found that F measure strongly co-clustered same-batch samples. Patients had higher frequencies than controls of roughly 5 TRBV segments, including TRBV5-6, TRBV5-1 and TRBV20-1.

The germline V and J ends were trimmed by 1 base and 4 bases, with 5 bases remaining between them. The CDR3 is made up of 12 amino acids. CDR1 SGHVS and CDR2 FQNEAQ come from the germline V gene. Comments on this clonotype: The antigen is not known. A read error may be the cause here, since a much bigger clone is one base away.

cDNA libraries for TCR beta contained unique molecular identifiers. Approximately 500,000 cDNA molecules were obtained per 1 to 10 million input T cells. In TCRdb, the PCR reads were re-called with MiXCR into one record per CDR3 protein. The sample carries 350,000 to 450,000 distinct CDR3 sequences, 39% recorded once. Material: blood. The receptor comes from a girl aged 2 to 10 with multiple sclerosis. V gene TRBV7-8 combines with J gene TRBJ2-7; D not resolved. The CDR3, as DNA: TGTGCCAGCAGCTTAGTAGAGTACGAGCAGTACTTC. Translation: CASSLVEYEQYF.